Below, one T cell receptor (beta chain) is given with its context. Its antigen remains unknown. V shed 0 bases, J shed 7 bases, and the junction held 7 bases outside the gene matches. The CDR3 length is 16 residues. Germline CDR1 reads SGHNT; CDR2 reads YYREEE (reference sequence). This specimen comes from a study of CD4 T cells in relation to SARS-CoV-2 and coronaviruses. Assay used: immunoSEQ multiplex PCR; TCRdb lists only in-frame clones, some missing. The data contain 30,000 to 40,000 clones, roughly 80% of them singletons. Sequencing was carried out using memory CD4+ T cells from PBMCs, cultured in vitro. The chain is built from TRBV5-4 and TRBJ2-1; 10 bases fit TRBD1. The sequence derives from an adult with COVID-19. The CDR3 sequence: CASSLGSGQGMNEQFF. CDR3 DNA: TGTGCCAGCAGCTTGGGGTCGGGACAGGGGATGAATGAGCAGTTCTTC. The complete variable domain, with remaining parts taken from reference TRBV5-4 and TRBJ2-1, reads ETGVTQSPTHLIKTRGQQVTLRCSSQSGHNTVSWYQQALGQGPQFIFQYYREEENGRGNFPPRFSGLQFPNYSSELNVNALELDDSALYLCASSLGSGQGMNEQFFGPGTRLTVL.